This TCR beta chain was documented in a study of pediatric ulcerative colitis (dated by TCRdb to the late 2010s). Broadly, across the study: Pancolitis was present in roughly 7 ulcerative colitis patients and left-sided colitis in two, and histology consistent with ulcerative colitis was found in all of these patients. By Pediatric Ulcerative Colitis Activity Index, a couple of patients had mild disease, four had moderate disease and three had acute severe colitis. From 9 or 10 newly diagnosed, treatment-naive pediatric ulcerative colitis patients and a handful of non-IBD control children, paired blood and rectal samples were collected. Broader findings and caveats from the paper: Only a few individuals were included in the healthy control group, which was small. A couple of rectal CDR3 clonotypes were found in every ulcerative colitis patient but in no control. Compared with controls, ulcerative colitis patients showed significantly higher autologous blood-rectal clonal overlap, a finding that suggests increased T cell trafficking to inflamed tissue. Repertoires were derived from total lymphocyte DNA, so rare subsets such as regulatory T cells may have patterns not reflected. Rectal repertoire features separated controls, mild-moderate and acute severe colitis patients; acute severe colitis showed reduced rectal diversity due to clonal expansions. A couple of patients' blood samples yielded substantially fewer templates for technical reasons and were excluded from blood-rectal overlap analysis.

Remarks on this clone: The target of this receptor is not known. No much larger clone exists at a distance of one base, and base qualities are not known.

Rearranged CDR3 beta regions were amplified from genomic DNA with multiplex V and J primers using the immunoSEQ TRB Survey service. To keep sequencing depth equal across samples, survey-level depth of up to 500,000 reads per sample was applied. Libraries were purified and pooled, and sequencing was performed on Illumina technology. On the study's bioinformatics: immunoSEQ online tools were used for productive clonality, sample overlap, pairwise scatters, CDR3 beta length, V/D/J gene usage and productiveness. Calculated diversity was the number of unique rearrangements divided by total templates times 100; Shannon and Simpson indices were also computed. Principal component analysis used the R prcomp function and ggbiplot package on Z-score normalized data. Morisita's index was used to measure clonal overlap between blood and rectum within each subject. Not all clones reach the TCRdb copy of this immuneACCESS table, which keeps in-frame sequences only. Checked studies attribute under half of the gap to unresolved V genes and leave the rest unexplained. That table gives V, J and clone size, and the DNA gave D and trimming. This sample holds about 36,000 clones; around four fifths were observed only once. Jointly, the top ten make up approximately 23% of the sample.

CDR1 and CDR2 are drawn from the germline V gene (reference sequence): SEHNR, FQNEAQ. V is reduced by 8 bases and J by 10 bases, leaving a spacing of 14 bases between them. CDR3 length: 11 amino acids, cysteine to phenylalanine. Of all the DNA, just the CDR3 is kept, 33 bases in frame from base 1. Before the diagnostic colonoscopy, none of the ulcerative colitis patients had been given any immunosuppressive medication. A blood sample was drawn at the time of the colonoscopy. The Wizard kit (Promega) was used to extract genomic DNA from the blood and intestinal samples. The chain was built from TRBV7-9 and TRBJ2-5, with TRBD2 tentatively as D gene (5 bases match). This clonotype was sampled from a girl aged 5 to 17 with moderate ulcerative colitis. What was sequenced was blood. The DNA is TGTGCCAGCTCTGTCGAGGGCGGCCAGTACTTC. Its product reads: CASSVEGGQYF.